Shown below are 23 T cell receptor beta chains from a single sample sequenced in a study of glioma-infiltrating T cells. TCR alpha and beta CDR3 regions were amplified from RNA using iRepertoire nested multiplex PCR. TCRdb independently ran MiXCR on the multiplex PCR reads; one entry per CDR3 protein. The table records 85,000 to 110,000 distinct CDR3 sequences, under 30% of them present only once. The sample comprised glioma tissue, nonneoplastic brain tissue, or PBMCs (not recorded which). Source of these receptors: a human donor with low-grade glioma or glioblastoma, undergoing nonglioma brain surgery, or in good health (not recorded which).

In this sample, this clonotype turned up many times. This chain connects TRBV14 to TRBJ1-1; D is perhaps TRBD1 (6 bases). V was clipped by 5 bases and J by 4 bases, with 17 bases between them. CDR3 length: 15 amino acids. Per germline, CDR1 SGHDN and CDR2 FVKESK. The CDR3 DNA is TGTGCCAGCAGCGTAACCGGGACACGAGGCACTGAAGCTTTCTTT. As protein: CASSVTGTRGTEAFF. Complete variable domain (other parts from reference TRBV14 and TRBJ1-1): EAGVTQFPSHSVIEKGQTVTLRCDPISGHDNLYWYRRVMGKEIKFLLHFVKESKQDESGMPNNRFLAERTGGTYSTLKVQPAELEDSGVYFCASSVTGTRGTEAFFGQGTRLTVV.

CDR3 protein: CASSLRERYEQYF. The CDR3 coding sequence is TGTGCCAGTAGTCTTCGGGAACGGTACGAGCAGTACTTC. The chain combines TRBV19 with TRBJ2-7; D perhaps matches TRBD2 (5 bases). CDR3 length: 13 residues. Looked up from germline, CDR1 is LNHDA and CDR2 is SQIVND (reference sequence). Deletions cut 5 bases from V and 4 bases from J, with 12 bases between.

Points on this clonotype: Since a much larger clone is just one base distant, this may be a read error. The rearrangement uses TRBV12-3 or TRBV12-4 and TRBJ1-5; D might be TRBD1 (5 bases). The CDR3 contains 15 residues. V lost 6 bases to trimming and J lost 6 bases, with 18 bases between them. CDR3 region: CASRGERGVIQPQHF. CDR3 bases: TGTGCCAGCAGAGGGGAAAGGGGTGTAATTCAGCCCCAGCATTTT.

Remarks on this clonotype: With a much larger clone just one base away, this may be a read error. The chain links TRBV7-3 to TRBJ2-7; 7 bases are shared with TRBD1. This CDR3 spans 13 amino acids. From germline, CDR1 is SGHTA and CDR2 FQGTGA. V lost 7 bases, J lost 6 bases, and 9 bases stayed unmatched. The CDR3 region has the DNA TGTGCCAGCATCCCGACAGGGACCGGCGAGCAGTACTTC. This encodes CASIPTGTGEQYF.

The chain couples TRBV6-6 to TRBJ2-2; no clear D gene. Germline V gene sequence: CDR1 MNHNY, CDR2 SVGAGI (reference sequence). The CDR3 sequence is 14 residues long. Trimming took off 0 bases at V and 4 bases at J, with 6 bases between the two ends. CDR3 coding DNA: TGTGCCAGCAGTTACTCAGATGGCACCGGGGAGCTGTTTTTT. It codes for CASSYSDGTGELFF.

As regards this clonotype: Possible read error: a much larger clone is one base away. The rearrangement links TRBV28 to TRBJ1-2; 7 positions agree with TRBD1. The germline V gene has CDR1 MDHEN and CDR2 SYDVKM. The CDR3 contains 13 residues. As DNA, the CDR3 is TGTGCCAGCTCGACAGGGCGGAACTATTGCTACACCTTC. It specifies CASSTGRNYCYTF.

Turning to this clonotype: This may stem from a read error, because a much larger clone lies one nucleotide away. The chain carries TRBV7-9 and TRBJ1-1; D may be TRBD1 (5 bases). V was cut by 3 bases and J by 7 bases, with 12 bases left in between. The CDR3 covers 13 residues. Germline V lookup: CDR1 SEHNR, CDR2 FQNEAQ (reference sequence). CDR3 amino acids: CASSLGGGSEAFF. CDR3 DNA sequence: TGTGCCAGCAGCTTGGGGGGGGGAAGTGAAGCTTTCTTT. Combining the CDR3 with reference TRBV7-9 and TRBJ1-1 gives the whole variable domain DTGVSQNPRHKITKRGQNVTFRCDPISEHNRLYWYRQTLGQGPEFLTYFQNEAQLEKSRLLSDRFSAERPKGSFSTLEIQRTEQGDSAMYLCASSLGGGSEAFFGQGTRLTVV.

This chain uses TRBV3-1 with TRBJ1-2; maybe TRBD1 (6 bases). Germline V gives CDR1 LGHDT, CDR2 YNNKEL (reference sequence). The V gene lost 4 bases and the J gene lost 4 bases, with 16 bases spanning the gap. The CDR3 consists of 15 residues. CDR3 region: CASSPTGGQPYGYTF. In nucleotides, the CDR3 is TGTGCCAGCAGCCCCACGGGGGGCCAACCCTATGGCTACACCTTC.

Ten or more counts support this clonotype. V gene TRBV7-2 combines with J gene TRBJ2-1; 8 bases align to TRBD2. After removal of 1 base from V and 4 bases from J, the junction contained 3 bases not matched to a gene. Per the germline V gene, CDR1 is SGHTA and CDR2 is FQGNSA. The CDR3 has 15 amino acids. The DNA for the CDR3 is TGTGCCAGCAGCTTAGTGCGGGGGGAGTACAATGAGCAGTTCTTC. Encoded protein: CASSLVRGEYNEQFF.

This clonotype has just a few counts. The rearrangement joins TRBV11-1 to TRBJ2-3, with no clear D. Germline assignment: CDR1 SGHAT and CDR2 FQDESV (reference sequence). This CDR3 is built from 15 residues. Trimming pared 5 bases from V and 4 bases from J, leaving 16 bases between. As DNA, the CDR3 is TGTGCCAGCAGCGCCCGGGTGGCTCCCCCAGATACGCAGTATTTT. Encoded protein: CASSARVAPPDTQYF.

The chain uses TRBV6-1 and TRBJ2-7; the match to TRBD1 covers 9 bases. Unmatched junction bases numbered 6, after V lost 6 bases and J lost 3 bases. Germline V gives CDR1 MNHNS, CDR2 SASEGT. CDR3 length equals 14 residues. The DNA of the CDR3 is TGTGCCAGCAGCCAGGGACAGGGAATCTACGAGCAGTACTTC. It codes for CASSQGQGIYEQYF.

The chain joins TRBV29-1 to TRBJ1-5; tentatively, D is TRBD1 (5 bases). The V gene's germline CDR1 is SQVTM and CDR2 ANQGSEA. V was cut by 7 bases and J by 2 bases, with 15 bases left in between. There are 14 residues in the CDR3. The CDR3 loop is CSAGRGEGNQPQHF. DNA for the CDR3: TGCAGCGCTGGGAGAGGGGAGGGCAATCAGCCCCAGCATTTT.

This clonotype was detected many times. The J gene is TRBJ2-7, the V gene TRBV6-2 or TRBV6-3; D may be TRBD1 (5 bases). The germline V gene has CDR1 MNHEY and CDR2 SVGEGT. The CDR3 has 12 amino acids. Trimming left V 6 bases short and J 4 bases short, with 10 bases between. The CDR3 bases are TGTGCCAGCAGCGAACAGGTTTACGAGCAGTACTTC. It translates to CASSEQVYEQYF.

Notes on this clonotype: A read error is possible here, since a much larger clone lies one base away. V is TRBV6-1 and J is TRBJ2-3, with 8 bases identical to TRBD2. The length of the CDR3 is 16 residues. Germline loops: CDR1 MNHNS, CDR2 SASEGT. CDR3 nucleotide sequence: TGTGCCAGCAGGAGGACCGGGACTAGGGGTACAGATAAGCAGTATTTT. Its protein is CASRRTGTRGTDKQYF.

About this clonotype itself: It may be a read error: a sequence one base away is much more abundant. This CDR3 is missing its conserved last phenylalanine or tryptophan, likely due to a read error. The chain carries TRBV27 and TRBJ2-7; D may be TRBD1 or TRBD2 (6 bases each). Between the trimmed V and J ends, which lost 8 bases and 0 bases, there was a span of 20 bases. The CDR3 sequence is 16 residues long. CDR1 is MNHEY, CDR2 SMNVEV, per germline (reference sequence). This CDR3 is CASQAILGGSSYEQYL. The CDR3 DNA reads TGTGCCAGCCAAGCCATCTTAGGGGGGTCCTCCTACGAGCAGTACCTC.

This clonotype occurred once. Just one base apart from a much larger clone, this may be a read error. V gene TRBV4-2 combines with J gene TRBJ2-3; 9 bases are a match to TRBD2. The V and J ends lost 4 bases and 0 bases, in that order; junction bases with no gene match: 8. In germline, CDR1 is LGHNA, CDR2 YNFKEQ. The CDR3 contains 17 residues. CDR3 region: CASSPRTSERSTDTQYF. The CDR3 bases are TGTGCCAGCAGCCCACGGACTAGCGAGCGCAGCACAGATACGCAGTATTTT.

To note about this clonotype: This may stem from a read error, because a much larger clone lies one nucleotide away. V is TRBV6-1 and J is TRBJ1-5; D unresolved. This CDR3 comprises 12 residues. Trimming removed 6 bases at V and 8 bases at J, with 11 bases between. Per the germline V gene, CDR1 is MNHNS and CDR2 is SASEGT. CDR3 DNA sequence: TGTGCCAGCAGGATGTTGGGGAAGCCCCAGCATTTT. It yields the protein CASRMLGKPQHF.

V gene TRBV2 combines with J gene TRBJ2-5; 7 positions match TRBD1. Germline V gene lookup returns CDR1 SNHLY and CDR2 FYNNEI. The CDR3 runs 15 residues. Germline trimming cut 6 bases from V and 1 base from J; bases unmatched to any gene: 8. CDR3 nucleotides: TGTGCCAGCAGCACCGGGACAGTGAGCCAAGAGACCCAGTACTTC. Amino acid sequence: CASSTGTVSQETQYF.

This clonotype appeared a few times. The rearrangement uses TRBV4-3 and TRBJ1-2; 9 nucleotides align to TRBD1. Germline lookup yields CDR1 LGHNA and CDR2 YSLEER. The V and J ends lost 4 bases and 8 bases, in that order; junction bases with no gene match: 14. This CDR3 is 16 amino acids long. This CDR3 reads CASSLFPGQGGRGYTF. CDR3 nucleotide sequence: TGCGCCAGCAGCCTGTTCCCGGGACAGGGAGGTCGGGGCTACACCTTC.

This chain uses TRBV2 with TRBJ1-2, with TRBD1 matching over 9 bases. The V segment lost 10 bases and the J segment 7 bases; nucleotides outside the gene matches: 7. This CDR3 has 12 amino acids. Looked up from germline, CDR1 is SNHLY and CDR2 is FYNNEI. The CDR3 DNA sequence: TGTGCCACCTCCCGGACAGGGGCTGGCTACACCTTC. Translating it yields CATSRTGAGYTF.

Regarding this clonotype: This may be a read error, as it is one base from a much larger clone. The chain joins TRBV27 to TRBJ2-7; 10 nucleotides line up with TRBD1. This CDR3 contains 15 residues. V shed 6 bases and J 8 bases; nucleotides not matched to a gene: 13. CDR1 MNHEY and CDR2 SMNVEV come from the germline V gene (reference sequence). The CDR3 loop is CASRSLGQGDDKQYF. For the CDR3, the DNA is TGTGCCAGCAGATCCCTCGGACAGGGGGACGACAAGCAGTACTTC.

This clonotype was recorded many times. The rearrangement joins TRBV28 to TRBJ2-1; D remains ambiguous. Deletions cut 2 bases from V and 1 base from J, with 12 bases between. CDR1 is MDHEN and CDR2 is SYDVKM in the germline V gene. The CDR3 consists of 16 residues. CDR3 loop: CASSLAAEGSYNEQFF. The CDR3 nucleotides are TGTGCCAGCAGTTTAGCGGCGGAAGGGTCCTACAATGAGCAGTTCTTC.

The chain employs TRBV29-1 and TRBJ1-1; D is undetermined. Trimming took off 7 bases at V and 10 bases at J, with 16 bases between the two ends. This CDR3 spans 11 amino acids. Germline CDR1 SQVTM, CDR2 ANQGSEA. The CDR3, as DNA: TGCAGCGCCGCGCCCGTCATCGGAGCTTTCTTT. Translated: CSAAPVIGAFF.